This T cell receptor (beta chain) was sequenced in a study of cytomegalovirus exposure and HLA in healthy donors. The PCR ran on 60 Vbeta and 13 Jbeta primers. Some clones are missing from TCRdb's copy, which holds only in-frame ones; the method was immunoSEQ multiplex PCR. The sample gives 220,000 or so clones, around 86% of which show up once; 2.5% to 3% is in the top ten. The CDR3 is 16 amino acids. In germline, CDR1 is SGDLS, CDR2 YYNGEE. V lost 4 bases and J lost 0; bases outside the gene matches: 7. Each donor was healthy, and each was a bone marrow donor. This chain joins TRBV9 and TRBJ2-3; TRBD2 matches at 8 bases. Sequenced input: PBMCs. The origin of this receptor is a middle-aged woman in good health and CMV-seronegative. CDR3 in DNA: TGTGCCAGCAGCAATCGACTAGCGCCTAGCACAGATACGCAGTATTTT. This gives the protein CASSNRLAPSTDTQYF.